Below, 14 T cell receptor beta chains from the same sample are listed, as sequenced in a study of CD8 T cells in ankylosing spondylitis. Study-wide findings and caveats: Apparently characteristic of ankylosing spondylitis blood was a TCR beta motif (about eight highly homologous variants).

TCRdb called the 5' RACE reads again in MiXCR, with one record for every CDR3 protein. The sample holds some 200,000 distinct CDR3 sequences; 7% to 8% are singletons and the top ten take 12% to 15%. Their recognized antigens are unknown. The specimen sequenced was blood, either unsorted or a sorted T cell fraction (not recorded which). Receptors originate from a male donor with ankylosing spondylitis.

The CDR3 here is CASSPEGSTEAFF. The CDR3 DNA sequence: TGTGCCAGCAGCCCCGAGGGGAGCACTGAAGCTTTCTTT. The chain combines TRBV7-9 with TRBJ1-1, with D tentatively TRBD1 (5 bases). The CDR3 extends over 13 amino acids. Germline V gene data show CDR1 as SEHNR and CDR2 as FQNEAQ (reference sequence). V lost 5 bases and J lost 4, with 11 bases in between.

This clonotype was seen at least ten times. The rearrangement links TRBV20-1 to TRBJ2-2; 9 positions agree with TRBD2. The CDR3 has 14 amino acids. Germline values: CDR1 DFQATT, CDR2 SNEGSKA (reference sequence). Trimming cost V 3 bases and J 6 bases; bases outside gene matches: 5. The CDR3: CSASWLAGPGELFF. CDR3 in DNA: TGCAGTGCTAGCTGGCTAGCGGGACCCGGGGAGCTGTTTTTT.

Only a few counts were recorded for this clonotype. This rearrangement joins TRBV5-5 to TRBJ1-1, with D possibly TRBD1 on 6 matching bases. The V end lost 0 bases, the J end lost 1 base, and 13 bases lay between the germline ends. This CDR3 region has 16 residues. The V gene's germline CDR1 is SGHKS and CDR2 YYEKEE (reference sequence). The CDR3 sequence: CASSLAGRGRNTEAFF. In nucleotides, the CDR3 is TGTGCCAGCAGCTTGGCCGGCAGGGGAAGGAACACTGAAGCTTTCTTT.

The sample holds many counts of this clonotype. This chain connects TRBV5-1 to TRBJ2-2; D might be TRBD1 or TRBD2, each matching 5 bases. The germline CDR1 and CDR2 sequences are SGHRS and YFSETQ. Trimming took off 1 base at V and 2 bases at J, with 15 bases between the two ends. The CDR3 is made up of 17 amino acids. The DNA of the CDR3 is TGCGCCAGCAGCTTGCTGGGTTTGGGGGAAAACACCGGGGAGCTGTTTTTT. Translation gives CASSLLGLGENTGELFF.

This clonotype appeared many times. CDR3 sequence (DNA): TGTGCCAGCAGTTACTTGGGAGACAGGGGGCATGAGACCCAGTACTTC. This sequence encodes CASSYLGDRGHETQYF. The J gene is TRBJ2-5, the V gene TRBV6-2 or TRBV6-3; 10 positions match TRBD1. This CDR3 has 16 amino acids. J lost 5 bases, V lost 1 base, and 7 bases had no gene match. Germline values: CDR1 MNHEY, CDR2 SVGEGT.

The sample holds many counts of this clonotype. The rearrangement joins TRBV7-9 to TRBJ1-1; D call uncertain. V was trimmed by 5 bases and J by 0 bases, leaving 16 bases between them. CDR1 is SEHNR and CDR2 is FQNEAQ in the germline V gene (reference sequence). This CDR3 is built from 16 residues. The CDR3 coding sequence is TGTGCCAGCAGCCCCCTGGGCAGTTTGATGAACACTGAAGCTTTCTTT. It codes for CASSPLGSLMNTEAFF.

This clonotype was counted ten times or more. This chain uses TRBV6-4 with TRBJ2-1; 7 bases agree with TRBD1. The CDR3 loop spans 13 amino acids. Germline loops: CDR1 MRHNA, CDR2 SNTAGT. With 6 bases clipped from V and 8 bases from J, the junction kept 7 bases outside the gene matches. The CDR3 loop reads CASSMTGIHEQFF. The CDR3, as DNA: TGTGCCAGCAGCATGACAGGGATCCATGAGCAGTTCTTC.

The table lists this clonotype with many counts. The chain is built from TRBV4-1 and TRBJ2-1; maybe TRBD1 (5 bases). V lost 1 base and J 9 bases, leaving 16 bases between the germline ends. The CDR3 consists of 15 residues. Per the germline V gene, CDR1 is MGHRA and CDR2 is YSYEKL. CDR3 sequence: CASSQAVGLTLEQFF. CDR3 nucleotides: TGCGCCAGCAGCCAAGCCGTGGGGCTGACACTTGAGCAGTTCTTC.

This clonotype was seen ten or more times. The chain combines TRBV5-1 with TRBJ2-3; no definite D call. CDR1 and CDR2 (germline): SGHRS, YFSETQ. The CDR3 length is 15 residues. Trimming shortened V by 0 bases and J by 0 bases, and 8 bases separated the two germline ends. Written as DNA, the CDR3 is TGCGCCAGCAGCTTGGAGGACGGAAGCACAGATACGCAGTATTTT. Translation: CASSLEDGSTDTQYF.

This clonotype is medium-sized in the sample. CDR3 bases: TGTGCCACCAGCAGAGATCGAGACAGAGGTTTAAACACCATATATTTT. Translated, it gives CATSRDRDRGLNTIYF. The chain recombines TRBV15 with TRBJ1-3; D perhaps matches TRBD1 (5 bases). CDR3 length: 16 amino acids. V gave up 0 bases and J gave up 6 bases, with 15 bases separating them. CDR1 and CDR2 from the germline V gene are LNHNV and YYDKDF (reference sequence).

The rearrangement links TRBV6-1 to TRBJ2-3; D may be TRBD1 or TRBD2 (5 bases each). The CDR3 extends over 17 amino acids. V lost 5 bases and J lost 2, with 20 bases in between. Looked up from germline, CDR1 is MNHNS and CDR2 is SASEGT. The CDR3 is CASSPLGDVPLTDTQYF. The DNA for the CDR3 is TGTGCCAGCAGTCCCCTGGGGGATGTCCCGCTCACAGATACGCAGTATTTT.

This clonotype was observed a few times. The rearrangement links TRBV9 to TRBJ1-2, with TRBD1 matching over 7 bases. With 3 bases clipped from V and 7 bases from J, the junction kept 9 bases outside the gene matches. Germline assignment: CDR1 SGDLS and CDR2 YYNGEE. This CDR3 is 14 amino acids long. CDR3 protein: CASSARDSIFGYTF. In DNA, the CDR3 is TGTGCCAGCAGCGCCCGGGACAGCATTTTTGGCTACACCTTC.

The CDR3 bases are TGCGCCAGCAGCAACCCAGGGCGGCCCCCCTACGAGCAGTACTTC. It codes for CASSNPGRPPYEQYF. The rearrangement uses TRBV5-1 and TRBJ2-7; tentatively, D is TRBD1 (5 bases). Germline values: CDR1 SGHRS, CDR2 YFSETQ. V lost 4 bases, J lost 2 bases, and 16 bases lay in between. The CDR3 loop spans 15 amino acids.

Points on this clonotype: Since a much larger clone is just one base distant, this may be a read error. The conserved final phenylalanine or tryptophan is absent from the CDR3, which likely points to a read error. The chain uses TRBV28 and TRBJ1-2; 8 bases are shared with TRBD1. This CDR3 has 13 residues. Germline-derived CDR1 and CDR2 are MDHEN and SYDVKM. The trim removed 6 bases at V and 8 bases at J, leaving 8 bases unmatched. In DNA, the CDR3 is TGTGCCAGCAGGTACAGGGGGACGGGAGGCTACACCCTC. Its translation is CASRYRGTGGYTL.